This T cell receptor (beta chain) was sequenced for a study of OX40 agonist ivuxolimab in advanced cancers. For the study at large: Antecedent anti-PD-1, anti-PD-L1 or anti-CTLA-4 therapy was permissible, with about 39% having received some. Overall study results and limits: Some of the nonresponding patients also showed low levels of normalized T-cell clonal expansion. Partial responders receiving 0.1-3.0 mg/kg showed among the lowest clonal expansion.

The CDR3 extends over 14 amino acids. Trimming took 6 bases from V and 0 from J, leaving 14 bases between them. Germline loops: CDR1 GTSNPN, CDR2 SVGIG (reference sequence). Clones were sequenced by immunoSEQ multiplex PCR, and TCRdb holds only the in-frame ones, with some missing. This sample yields over 40,000 clones, of which around 80% are seen a single time; approximately 5.1% belongs to the top ten. On this clone: Its specificity is not known.

The sequences come from CD4+ or CD8+ T cells sorted from blood, collected in a trial of the OX40 agonist ivuxolimab. This receptor was taken from an adult with an advanced solid tumor such as melanoma, head and neck, liver or kidney cancer. The rearrangement joins TRBV30 to TRBJ1-1, with no clear D. The CDR3 region has the DNA TGTGCCTGCAACGGGGATTACATGAACACTGAAGCTTTCTTT. Encoded protein: CACNGDYMNTEAFF.